The text below deals with one T cell receptor (beta chain). Its specific antigen is unknown. Nothing much larger sits one base from this clone, and base qualities are not available. The sample comes from a study of CD8+ T cells in alopecia areata listed by TCRdb under 2018. Concerning the study at large: The treated patients, all with moderate-to-severe alopecia areata, were enrolled in an open-label pilot trial of oral tofacitinib given at 5 to 10 mg twice daily. Patients received tofacitinib for 6 to 18 months and were then followed off drug for 6 months to check for delayed response and recurrence. In treated patients, disease severity was measured using the SALT score, which gives the percentage of scalp surface area affected. To study T cell clonal expansion in alopecia areata, the researchers applied high-throughput TCRbeta sequencing to both the C3H/HeJ mouse model and human patients. On the human side, TCRbeta sequencing was run on scalp tissue and on sorted CD4+ and CD8+ peripheral blood T cells from healthy controls and from alopecia areata patients with either patchy or totalis/universalis disease. Patients on tofacitinib were biopsied at baseline and after 4 and 24 weeks of treatment, and several of the patients also had a later scalp biopsy. Clonality in the scalp was compared among normal scalp (n=4), patchy alopecia areata scalp (n=8), and alopecia totalis/universalis scalp (n=8). RNA came from the PAXgene miRNA kit for fixed scalp, the miRNeasy kit for PBMCs, and the RNeasy kit for mouse skin. immunoSEQ multiplex PCR using 35 Vbeta forward primers and 13 Jbeta reverse primers was used to amplify TCRbeta CDR3 regions.

Libraries were prepared through the immunoSEQ multiplex PCR assay. For TCR sequencing, RNA was extracted from every sample and reverse transcribed into cDNA to serve as template. First-strand cDNA was synthesized using SuperScript III with a 2:1 mix of oligo-dT and random hexamers. A synthetic immune receptor repertoire was used to measure amplification bias, and any remaining bias was corrected computationally. The authors processed their data as follows. After raw reads were preprocessed to remove errors, the CDR3 was defined following IMGT conventions as running from the conserved cysteine to phenylalanine. Clonality was computed as 1 minus the Shannon entropy, with the entropy normalized by log2 of the number of productive unique TCRs. CD4 or CD8 identity of scalp clones was inferred by cross-referencing scalp TCRbeta sequences with sorted blood CD4 and CD8 repertoires. TCRdb mirrors the immuneACCESS table, restricted to in-frame sequences. Some clones are absent from its copies; in checked studies, under half trace to an unresolved V gene, and the reason for the others is unknown. V, J and clone size are those of that table, while D and trimming were read from the DNA. This sample holds more than 150,000 clones; roughly three fifths were observed only once. Over 3% of the sample goes to the ten largest clones.

Interpreted using the paper, the time point label stands for: around 29 days on oral tofacitinib. This sample's treatment or condition label indicates: oral pan-JAK inhibitor, 5-10 mg twice daily. Lesional scalp punch biopsies and peripheral blood were collected from alopecia areata patients. PBMCs were isolated by density centrifugation and stained for CD3, CD4 and CD8, and CD4+ and CD8+ T cells were sorted on a FACSAria. Beyond this particular receptor, the publication reports: Compared with mice, TCR sequences shared between patients were less clear, possibly partly because of HLA diversity across the patient population. Resident alphabeta T cells in normal human skin are also sequenced, complicating scalp TCR repertoire analysis, unlike mouse skin dominated by gammadelta T cells. The treated cohort was small, with a single nonresponder, so links between baseline CD8+ expansion and response need larger studies. Compared with normal scalp, lesional scalp, particularly in alopecia totalis/universalis, had higher clonality and more expanded CD8+ clones, which suggests antigenic drive. With tofacitinib, both scalp clonality and the number of expanded CD8+ clones among the top 100 scalp clones went down significantly. Many expanded lesional clones were found to persist in scalp and blood during tofacitinib treatment, and relapse after treatment cessation may be partly explained by this persistence.

CDR1 and CDR2 were assigned from the germline V gene (reference sequence) as SEHNR and FQNEAQ. The trim is 1 base for V and 6 bases for J, with a gap of 9 bases between the germline ends. Taken from cysteine to phenylalanine, the CDR3 has 13 residues. Only the CDR3 region is kept as DNA, spanning 39 bases read in frame from base 1. The rearrangement combines TRBV7-9 with TRBJ1-1, with no confidently assigned D gene. This sequence was found in a human donor with alopecia areata. The material was CD4+ T cells sorted from blood, obtained at week 4, from a patient treated with tofacitinib. The CDR3 sequence is CASSLDWKAEAFF. The DNA sequence is given as TGTGCCAGCAGCTTAGACTGGAAGGCTGAAGCTTTCTTT.